Below, 14 T cell receptor beta chains from the same sample are listed, as sequenced in a study of control samples from healthy donors and cancer patients. This table comes from immunoSEQ multiplex PCR, and its TCRdb copy is limited to in-frame clones, with some not included. The top ten hold 15% to 20% of the sample, which has about 71,000 clones, 89% seen once. Sequencing was done on a sample of PBMCs. These receptors were taken from a man between 60 and 75 years old with lung cancer.

This rearrangement joins TRBV14 to TRBJ2-7; 8 bases are a match to TRBD1. The CDR3 has 15 residues. J was trimmed by 3 bases and V by 6 bases; bases with no gene match: 10. Germline lookup yields CDR1 SGHDN and CDR2 FVKESK. CDR3 protein: CASSRSWTGNYEQYF. DNA for the CDR3: TGTGCCAGCAGTCGCAGTTGGACAGGGAACTACGAGCAGTACTTC. Looking up the rest from reference TRBV14 and TRBJ2-7 gives the full variable domain: EAGVTQFPSHSVIEKGQTVTLRCDPISGHDNLYWYRRVMGKEIKFLLHFVKESKQDESGMPNNRFLAERTGGTYSTLKVQPAELEDSGVYFCASSRSWTGNYEQYFGPGTRLTVT.

This clone was picked up a small number of times. The rearrangement uses TRBV10-1 and TRBJ2-2; D possibly corresponds to TRBD1 (6 bases). Germline V gene data show CDR1 as WNHNN and CDR2 as SYGVQD (reference sequence). V lost 6 bases to trimming and J lost 5 bases, with 13 bases between them. The CDR3 spans 14 residues. The CDR3 DNA is TGCGCCAGCAGCGCAGGACAGTTTACCGGGGAGCTGTTTTTT. It codes for CASSAGQFTGELFF.

This rearrangement joins TRBV9 to TRBJ1-2; no reliable D call. The CDR3 is 15 residues long. CDR1 and CDR2 (germline): SGDLS, YYNGEE. Trimming removed 1 base at V and 6 bases at J, with 16 bases between. In DNA form, the CDR3 reads TGTGCCAGCAGCGTAATTGCTCGGAGTTACAATGGCTACACCTTC. Translated, it gives CASSVIARSYNGYTF. The full variable domain, with the rest looked up from reference TRBV9 and TRBJ1-2, is DSGVTQTPKHLITATGQRVTLRCSPRSGDLSVYWYQQSLDQGLQFLIQYYNGEERAKGNILERFSAQQFPDLHSELNLSSLELGDSALYFCASSVIARSYNGYTFGSGTRLTVV.

This chain connects TRBV12-3 or TRBV12-4 to TRBJ1-1; a weak D match, TRBD1 (5 bases). Trimming shortened V by 5 bases and J by 4 bases, and 11 bases separated the two germline ends. This CDR3 contains 13 residues. The CDR3 DNA reads TGTGCCAGCAGTCCCGGGGGGATCACTGAAGCTTTCTTT. It is translated as CASSPGGITEAFF.

The chain joins TRBV5-1 to TRBJ1-2, with D perhaps TRBD1 (5 bases). Looked up from germline, CDR1 is SGHRS and CDR2 is YFSETQ. The CDR3 spans 15 residues. Trimming removed 0 bases at V and 2 bases at J, with 11 bases between. CDR3 DNA: TGCGCCAGCAGCTTGGCCGGGGCCCAGAACTATGGCTACACCTTC. Translating gives CASSLAGAQNYGYTF.

The chain has TRBV7-8 and TRBJ2-7; 8 bases match TRBD2. This CDR3 spans 15 amino acids. Looked up from germline, CDR1 is SGHVS and CDR2 is FQNEAQ. V shed 5 bases and J 0 bases; nucleotides not matched to a gene: 6. The CDR3 coding sequence is TGTGCCAGCAGCCCACTAGCGGTTAGCTCCTACGAGCAGTACTTC. Residues: CASSPLAVSSYEQYF.

This chain joins TRBV6-1 and TRBJ2-5; 12 bases align to TRBD2. Trimming at V came to 2 bases and at J to 4 bases, leaving 23 bases not matched to a gene. The CDR3 sequence is 22 residues long. Germline V gene sequence: CDR1 MNHNS, CDR2 SASEGT. In DNA, the CDR3 is TGTGCCAGCAGTGAACGTTTTTCAGTTGGGCTAGCGGGGGGGCCGGTAGGAGAGACCCAGTACTTC. It is translated as CASSERFSVGLAGGPVGETQYF.

This chain joins TRBV25-1 and TRBJ2-1; D is ambiguous. V shed 3 bases and J shed 9 bases, with 12 bases lying between them. The CDR3 contains 13 residues. From germline, CDR1 is MGHDK and CDR2 SYGVNS. CDR3 loop: CASSDSPLVEQFF. CDR3 DNA: TGTGCCAGCAGTGACTCTCCTCTTGTTGAGCAGTTCTTC.

This chain connects TRBV6-1 to TRBJ2-7; D remains ambiguous. This CDR3 contains 13 residues. Trimming left V 1 base short and J 3 bases short, with 7 bases between. Germline lookup yields CDR1 MNHNS and CDR2 SASEGT. The CDR3 sequence: CASSEGAVYEQYV. CDR3 nucleotide sequence: TGTGCCAGCAGTGAAGGGGCAGTCTACGAGCAGTACGTC.

V is TRBV19 and J is TRBJ2-2, with TRBD2 matching over 7 bases. The junction had 7 bases not matched to a gene; V was cut back by 7 bases and J by 5 bases. Per germline, CDR1 LNHDA and CDR2 SQIVND (reference sequence). This CDR3 region has 14 residues. CDR3 coding DNA: TGTGCCAGTACTGGGGGGGTTAGGACCGGGGAGCTGTTTTTT. It yields the protein CASTGGVRTGELFF.

The chain links TRBV7-2 to TRBJ2-2; TRBD2 agrees at 10 bases. Looked up from germline, CDR1 is SGHTA and CDR2 is FQGNSA. The CDR3 spans 16 residues. V dropped 11 bases and J dropped 6; count of bases not matched to a gene: 15. CDR3 coding DNA: TGTGCCTCCGAGGCCGCTAGCGGGGGTATGGCCGGGGAGCTGTTTTTT. Translation gives CASEAASGGMAGELFF.

The chain joins TRBV7-3 to TRBJ2-1; D possibly matches TRBD1 or TRBD2 (6 bases each). The germline V gene encodes CDR1 SGHTA and CDR2 FQGTGA. The CDR3 totals 15 residues. V gave up 2 bases and J gave up 8 bases, with 16 bases separating them. The CDR3 here is CASSLQGPGDDEQFF. CDR3 DNA sequence: TGTGCCAGCAGCTTACAGGGGCCGGGGGATGATGAGCAGTTCTTC. The full variable domain, rest sourced from reference TRBV7-3 and TRBJ2-1, is GAGVSQTPSNKVTEKGKYVELRCDPISGHTALYWYRQSLGQGPEFLIYFQGTGAADDSGLPNDRFFAVRPEGSVSTLKIQRTERGDSAVYLCASSLQGPGDDEQFFGPGTRLTVL.

This sequence joins TRBV7-2 and TRBJ1-2, with D maybe TRBD1 (5 bases). The V end lost 4 bases, the J end lost 6 bases, and 21 bases lay between the germline ends. The CDR3 extends over 16 amino acids. Per the germline V gene, CDR1 is SGHTA and CDR2 is FQGNSA. CDR3 amino acids: CASSSQGDGRSDGYTF. The CDR3, as DNA: TGTGCCAGCAGCTCCCAAGGGGACGGAAGAAGTGATGGCTACACCTTC.

The chain carries TRBV15 and TRBJ2-2, with D perhaps being TRBD1 or TRBD2 (5 bases each). Germline-derived CDR1 and CDR2 are LNHNV and YYDKDF (reference sequence). This CDR3 is 18 amino acids long. The V end was cut by 0 bases, the J end by 6 bases, with 20 bases between. The DNA for the CDR3 is TGTGCCACCAGCAGAGATTTGATTGCCGGGGCCCAACCCGGGGAGCTGTTTTTT. This gives the protein CATSRDLIAGAQPGELFF.